The clone carrying this T cell receptor beta chain was counted between two and nine times. CDR1 and CDR2 from the germline V gene are SGHNT and YYREEE (reference sequence). V was clipped by 0 bases and J by 0 bases, with 6 bases between them. The length of the CDR3 is 14 residues. The source of the sample is a study of blood T cell repertoires in COVID-19. Study as a whole: COVID-19 samples from acute and convalescent phases originated in the United States, Italy and Spain. Sample material is recorded as cDNA or gDNA derived from T cells, B-cell-depleted T cells, or PBMCs.

Per the study methods: Amplification of reference gene primers was used by the study to estimate nucleated cell counts. Produced via immunoSEQ multiplex PCR; TCRdb's table is partial and in-frame only. Clonal size and the V and J genes are those of that table, whereas D and trimming came from the DNA. The sample has more than 400,000 clones; approximately 83% are singletons. The sample consisted of peripheral blood. The receptor was derived from a human donor in a cohort sampled during active COVID-19. V gene TRBV5-4 combines with J gene TRBJ1-1, with D tentatively TRBD1 (5 bases). The CDR3 DNA follows: TGTGCCAGCAGCTTGGGACAGATGAACACTGAAGCTTTCTTT. Protein product: CASSLGQMNTEAFF.